This passage covers 2 T cell receptor beta chains from one sample sequenced in a study of T-cell memory formation after mild COVID-19. TCRdb re-called the 5' RACE reads with MiXCR, one entry per CDR3 protein. The data hold around 99,000 distinct CDR3 sequences, with under 15% observed a single time. Sequencing was done on a sample of PBMCs or a T cell subset sorted from them (not recorded which). These receptors were obtained from a young man who had mild COVID-19 (a few samples of this study predate the infection). Cell type and time point are not known.

The genes are TRBV7-9 and TRBJ2-1, with 10 nucleotides matching TRBD1. The germline gives CDR1 SEHNR, CDR2 FQNEAQ (reference sequence). Losses at the gene ends were 9 bases for V and 8 bases for J; bases not matched to a gene: 13. The CDR3 is made up of 15 amino acids. CDR3 bases: TGTGCCAGAAGCCCCCGGGACAGGGGTGTGGATGAGCAGTTCTTC. Translated: CARSPRDRGVDEQFF. Using reference TRBV7-9 and TRBJ2-1 for the parts outside the CDR3, the full variable domain is DTGVSQNPRHKITKRGQNVTFRCDPISEHNRLYWYRQTLGQGPEFLTYFQNEAQLEKSRLLSDRFSAERPKGSFSTLEIQRTEQGDSAMYLCARSPRDRGVDEQFFGPGTRLTVL.

The chain joins TRBV9 to TRBJ2-3; no clear D. Germline V gives CDR1 SGDLS, CDR2 YYNGEE. V was shortened by 3 bases and J by 3 bases, with 11 bases between the two germline ends. CDR3 length equals 14 residues. This chain's CDR3 is CASSALLGTDTQYF. The DNA of the CDR3 is TGTGCCAGCAGCGCCCTACTTGGGACAGATACGCAGTATTTT.